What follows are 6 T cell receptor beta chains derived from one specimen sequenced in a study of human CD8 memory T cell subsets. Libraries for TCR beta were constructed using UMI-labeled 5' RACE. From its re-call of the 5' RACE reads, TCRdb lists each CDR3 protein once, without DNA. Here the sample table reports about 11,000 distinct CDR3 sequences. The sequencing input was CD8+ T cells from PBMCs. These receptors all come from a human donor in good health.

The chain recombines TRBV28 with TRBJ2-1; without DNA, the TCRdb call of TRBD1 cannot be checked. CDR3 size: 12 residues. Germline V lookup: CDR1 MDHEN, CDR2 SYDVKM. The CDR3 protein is CASSLLGGEQFF. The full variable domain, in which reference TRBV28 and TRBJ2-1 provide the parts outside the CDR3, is DVKVTQSSRYLVKRTGEKVFLECVQDMDHENMFWYRQDPGLGLRLIYFSYDVKMKEKGDIPEGYSVSREKKERFSLILESASTNQTSMYLCASSLLGGEQFFGPGTRLTVL.

The CDR3 reads CASSTRGLGTEAFF. This sequence joins TRBV5-1 and TRBJ1-1; the TRBD1 assignment by TCRdb is unverifiable without DNA. CDR3 length equals 14 residues. Germline V gene lookup returns CDR1 SGHRS and CDR2 YFSETQ.

The CDR3 sequence is CASSLVVSRLAGEFF. The chain has TRBV11-2 and TRBJ2-1; the TRBD2 assignment by TCRdb is unverifiable without DNA. The CDR3 has 15 residues. CDR1 and CDR2 (germline): SGHAT, FQNNGV.

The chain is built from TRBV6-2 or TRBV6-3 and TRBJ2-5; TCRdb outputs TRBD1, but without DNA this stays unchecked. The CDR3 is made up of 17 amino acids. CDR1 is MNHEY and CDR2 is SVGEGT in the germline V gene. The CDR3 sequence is CASSTRDRGLVLETQYF.

The CDR3 reads CASSVDSYYEQYF. The chain has TRBV5-6 and TRBJ2-7. CDR3 length equals 13 residues. Looked up from germline, CDR1 is SGHDT and CDR2 is YYEEEE. The variable domain in full, completed from reference TRBV5-6 and TRBJ2-7, reads DAGVTQSPTHLIKTRGQQVTLRCSPKSGHDTVSWYQQALGQGPQFIFQYYEEEERQRGNFPDRFSGHQFPNYSSELNVNALLLGDSALYLCASSVDSYYEQYFGPGTRLTVT.

CDR3 loop: CSASGTSGNLNEQFF. The rearrangement links TRBV20-1 to TRBJ2-1; TCRdb names TRBD2, which stays unverified in the absence of DNA. This CDR3 is 15 amino acids long. Germline V gene sequence: CDR1 DFQATT, CDR2 SNEGSKA (reference sequence).